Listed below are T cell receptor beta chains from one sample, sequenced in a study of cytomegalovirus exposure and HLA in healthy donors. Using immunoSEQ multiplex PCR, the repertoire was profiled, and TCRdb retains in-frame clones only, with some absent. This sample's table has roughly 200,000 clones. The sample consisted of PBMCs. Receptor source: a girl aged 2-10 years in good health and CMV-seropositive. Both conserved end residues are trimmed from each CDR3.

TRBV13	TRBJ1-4	ATTTARSLNEKLF
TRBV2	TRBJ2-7	ASSPLAGTGEQY
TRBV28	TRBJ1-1	ASSLQGTEAF
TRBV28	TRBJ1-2	ASLRFGTGLYGYT
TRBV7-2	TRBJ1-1	ASSFDGDRLWTEAF
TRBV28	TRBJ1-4	ASSLDQGLGDEKLF
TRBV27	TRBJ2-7	ASSLILSGRKPYEQY
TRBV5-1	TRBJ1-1	ASSPQTGFTEAF
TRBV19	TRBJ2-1	ASSIGDRGEQF
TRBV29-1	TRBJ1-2	SVEGQGHGYT
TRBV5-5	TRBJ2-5	ASAQGETQY
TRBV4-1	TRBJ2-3	ASSHIAGGSTDTQY
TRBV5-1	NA	ASSILDRAYEQY
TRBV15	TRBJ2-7	ATSGPGAYEQY
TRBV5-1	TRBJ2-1	ASGGTSGYNEQF
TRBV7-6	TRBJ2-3	ASSRTSGIGDTQY
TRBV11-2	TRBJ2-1	ASSLLLAGAYEQF
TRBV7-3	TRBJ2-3	ASSNGAGRADTQY
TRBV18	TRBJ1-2	ASSPGWGRASKDNGYT
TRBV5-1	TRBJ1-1	ASSSLTGVNTEAF
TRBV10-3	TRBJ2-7	AIKVAGVGGEQY
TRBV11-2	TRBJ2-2	ASSPLAGGRGGELF
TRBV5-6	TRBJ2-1	ASSLELADYNEQF
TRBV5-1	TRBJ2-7	ASSQGASNEQY
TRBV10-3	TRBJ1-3	AISAQGTGNTIY
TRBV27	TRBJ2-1	ASSLGGDGSYNEQF
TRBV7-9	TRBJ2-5	ASSLKGQGDGGTQY
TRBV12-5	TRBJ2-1	ASGLRLGLEQF
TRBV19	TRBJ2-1	ASTTRLARPPGEQF
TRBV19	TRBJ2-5	ASSPTWAGVETQY
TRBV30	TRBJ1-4	AWRDRGHANEKLF
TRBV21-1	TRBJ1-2	ASSKVEDRVNYGYT
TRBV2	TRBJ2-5	ASRERVTQETQY
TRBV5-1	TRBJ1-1	ASSSGRGNMNTEAF
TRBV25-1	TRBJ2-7	ASTSGYPSYEQY
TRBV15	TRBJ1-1	ATSRDLARVQRDTEAF
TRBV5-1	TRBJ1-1	ASSILFDTEAF
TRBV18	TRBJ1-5	ASSPSIIPNQPQH
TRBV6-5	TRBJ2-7	ASSPGLAGYYEQY
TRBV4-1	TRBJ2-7	ASSQVAGLERSGQY
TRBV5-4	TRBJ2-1	ATRGGGRDEQF